The T cell receptor (beta chain) under discussion was sequenced for a study of blood T cell repertoires in COVID-19 (dated by TCRdb to about 2020). About the investigation overall: Samples covering the acute and convalescent phases of COVID-19 were provided by collaborators in the United States, Italy and Spain. Subjects who had been exposed to COVID-19, were actively infected with it, or had recovered from it provided the deeply sampled blood TCRbeta repertoires that made up the dataset. A de-identified subject ID, COVID-19 status, age in years and sex were almost always included in the sample metadata. The samples were drawn from two sources: the first 160 participants of the ongoing ImmuneRACE study, and over 950 subjects contributed by 6 global collaborators. A freely available public database, intended as a resource for researchers studying the immune response to SARS-CoV-2, is where the repertoires were released. Where available, HLA class I and class II types were obtained from metadata supplied by the sample provider rather than from assay-based typing. The material from the prospective study consisted of cDNA or gDNA derived from T cells, B-cell-depleted T cells, or PBMCs.

The immunoSEQ Assay, a bias-controlled multiplex PCR, was used to amplify TCRbeta CDR3 regions from genomic DNA. The study's processing was this. The number of nucleated cells in each sample was estimated by amplification of reference gene primers within the assay. To quantify the absolute abundance of each unique TCRbeta CDR3 rearrangement, sequence reads were collapsed and filtered. For each sample, productive Simpson clonality was calculated by taking the square root of Simpson's diversity index across productive rearrangements. Entries here come from immuneACCESS through TCRdb and include only in-frame sequences with V and J called. Some clones fail to appear in such tables; in the studies checked, an unresolved V gene covers under half of the shortfall, and the cause of the remainder is unknown. V and J calls and clone size are given by that table; D and trimming were obtained from the DNA. The sample records about 440,000 clones, about 87% of which are singletons. 10% to 15% of the sample is in the top ten clones.

This clone was detected only a few times. Its antigen is unknown. Base qualities were left out, and no much larger clone turns up one base away. CDR1 GTSNPN and CDR2 SVGIG were looked up in the germline V gene (reference sequence). The CDR3, cysteine through phenylalanine, is 13 amino acids long. Of the read, only the CDR3 DNA is kept; its 39 bases are in frame from base 1. V is cut by 4 bases and J by 3 bases, and the space between the germline ends is 12 bases. At one collaborating source in Seattle, patients were enrolled during active infection and were followed longitudinally through the course of disease. Each collaborating institution followed its own protocols to collect whole blood in K2EDTA tubes. For TCRbeta analysis, collaborators shipped samples in one of three forms: frozen whole blood, isolated PBMCs, or DNA extracted from either of those sample types. Overall results and qualifications from the work: How much clinical and demographic metadata was included differed by source and by participant, and the metadata was provided uncurated.

This TCR was sampled from a woman aged 50 to 60 with COVID-19, enrolled during active disease. The sequenced sample was peripheral blood. In this chain, TRBV30 is recombined with TRBJ1-2; no D gene call is confident. The CDR3 region: CAWNLGSYYGYTF. The DNA reads as follows: TGTGCCTGGAACCTGGGGAGTTACTATGGCTACACCTTC.